This T cell receptor beta chain stems from a study of tumor-infiltrating lymphocytes in primary liver carcinoma. Findings and caveats of the study: Blood had a significantly lower top-250-clone fraction than tumors did (p = 0.039).

The CDR3 sequence is 12 residues long. Germline lookup yields CDR1 SQVTM and CDR2 ANQGSEA. It was from 20-30 mg of unsorted bulk tissue that RNA and DNA were co-extracted. The template, roughly 510 ng total RNA, yielded TCR beta cDNA made with a constant-region primer. Three nested multiplex PCR rounds, a slightly modified ARM-PCR, produced the libraries for TCR beta. Both of the initial two PCR rounds ran for nine to eleven cycles and employed TRBV1-TRBV30 forward primers alongside a C-beta reverse primer. From the multiplex PCR reads, TCRdb called clonotypes with MiXCR, one entry per CDR3 protein. The sample holds 22,000 or so distinct CDR3 sequences, around 80% seen once. Notes on this clonotype: Its antigen remains unknown. Germline and junction disagree at one end, which may indicate a read error.

The sequence derives from a woman younger than 45 with primary liver carcinoma and hepatitis B virus infection. Sequencing used liver tumor tissue from sampling region 2. The subset: tumor region T2, inferior pole. This rearrangement joins TRBV29-1 to TRBJ1-2; perhaps TRBD1 as D (5 bases). CDR3 sequence reads: CRVVHRGGGYTF. The DNA of the CDR3 is TGTAGAGTTGTCCATAGGGGTGGCGGCTACACCTTC.